These T cell receptor beta chains were read from a single sample in a study of blood T cell repertoires in COVID-19. TCRdb keeps only in-frame clones here, not all; method: immunoSEQ multiplex PCR. The data contain around 200,000 clones, about 87% of them singletons. Material: PBMCs or T cells enriched from blood (not recorded which). The source is a man aged 18 to 29 with acute COVID-19. CDR3s include the opening cysteine and the closing phenylalanine or tryptophan. A D gene is named only where the DNA matches it firmly. Size is omitted from some rows. Given values are once, few, many or a class for expanded clones.

TRBV19	.	TRBJ2-1	TRBD1	TGTGCCACCCGACAGGGTGGAAATGAGCAGTTCTTC	CATRQGGNEQFF
TRBV9	.	TRBJ2-5	TRBD2	TGTGCCAGCAGCGAACCGCTAGCGGGAGGGCAAGAGACCCAGTACTTC	CASSEPLAGGQETQYF
TRBV3-1/TRBV3-2	.	TRBJ2-2	TRBD2	TGTGCCAGCAGCCCGACTAGCGGGAGGGACACCGGGGAGCTGTTTTTT	CASSPTSGRDTGELFF
TRBV11-1	.	TRBJ1-5	TRBD1	TGTGCCAGCAACTTAGGCCAGGGGGGCAATCAGCCCCAGCATTTT	CASNLGQGGNQPQHF
TRBV11-3	.	TRBJ1-4	TRBD1	TGTGCCAGCAGCTTGACAGGGGGGAAACTGTTTTTT	CASSLTGGKLFF
TRBV28	.	TRBJ2-7	.	TGTGCCAGCAGTTCCGCCTACGAGCAGTACTTC	CASSSAYEQYF
TRBV11-3	.	TRBJ2-7	TRBD2	TGTGCCAGCAGCTTATCCGGGACTAGCGCGAAAGACGAGCAGTACTTC	CASSLSGTSAKDEQYF
TRBV24-1	.	TRBJ1-1	TRBD1	TGTGCCACCAGTGATTCGGACAGGGGAGGGACTGAAGCTTTCTTT	CATSDSDRGGTEAFF
TRBV3-1/TRBV3-2	.	TRBJ1-4	TRBD1	TGTGCCAGCAGCCGTCCGGGGAGGGACAGGGGAAAGGGTAGTGAAAAACTGTTTTTT	CASSRPGRDRGKGSEKLFF
TRBV6-5	many	TRBJ1-6	.	TGTGCCAGCAGGACCGACACCGCAAGAGCACCCCTCCACTTT	CASRTDTARAPLHF
TRBV9	.	TRBJ2-3	TRBD1	TGTGCCAGCAGCGTGACAGGGGGCGAAACGGGAGGGAGGACAGATACGCAGTATTTT	CASSVTGGETGGRTDTQYF
TRBV27	.	TRBJ2-5	.	TGTGCCAGCAGTCTCAGGGCGGGGATCTCCCAAGAGACCCAGTACTTC	CASSLRAGISQETQYF
TRBV19	.	TRBJ2-1	TRBD2	TGTGCCAGTAGTATCTCTAGCGGACCGTACAATGAGCAGTTCTTC	CASSISSGPYNEQFF
TRBV30	.	TRBJ2-7	TRBD1	TGTGCCTGGAGTAGAGTCTTGGGACAGGGGAAAGACGAGCAGTACTTC	CAWSRVLGQGKDEQYF
TRBV6-4	.	TRBJ2-3	.	TGTGCCAGCAGTGACTCCCCGTATAGCACAGATACGCAGTATTTT	CASSDSPYSTDTQYF
TRBV11-3	.	TRBJ2-5	TRBD1	TGTGCCAGCAGCCCCCGACAGGGGTCCCAAGAGACCCAGTACTTC	CASSPRQGSQETQYF
TRBV7-3	.	TRBJ2-4	TRBD1	TGTGCCAGCAGCTCGGGACAGGGGTTAAACATTCAGTACTTC	CASSSGQGLNIQYF
TRBV28	once	TRBJ2-1	TRBD2	TGTGCCAGCAGTTTTCTAGCGGCAACCTACAATGAGCAGTTCTTC	CASSFLAATYNEQFF
TRBV4-3	.	TRBJ2-7	TRBD2	TGCGCCAGCAGCCTCGACGGCGGGAGCGCCTACGAGCAGTACTTC	CASSLDGGSAYEQYF
TRBV7-9	.	TRBJ1-4	.	TGTGCCAGCAGCTTAGGGGGCAGCTCTAATGAAAAACTGTTTTTT	CASSLGGSSNEKLFF
TRBV29-1	.	TRBJ2-2	TRBD2	TGCAGCGTCACCCCGGGGGGGACCACCGGGGAGCTGTTTTTT	CSVTPGGTTGELFF
TRBV11-2	.	TRBJ2-5	.	TGTGCCAGCAGCTTTCGGGAGACCCAGTACTTC	CASSFRETQYF
TRBV11-2	.	TRBJ2-3	TRBD1	TGTGCCAGCAGCTTTATCGAGGACAGGGGACCGGATACGCAGTATTTT	CASSFIEDRGPDTQYF
TRBV7-9	few	TRBJ1-4	.	TGTGCCAGCAGCCATACATTGGGGCCATCGGGTGAAAAACTGTTTTTT	CASSHTLGPSGEKLFF
TRBV27	few	TRBJ2-7	TRBD1	TGTGCCAGCAGACCGGGACAGGGATTAGGGGAGCAGTACTTC	CASRPGQGLGEQYF
TRBV19	once	TRBJ2-3	TRBD2	TGTGCCAGTAGTGCAAAGGGACTAGCGGTTAGCACAGATACGCAGTATTTT	CASSAKGLAVSTDTQYF
TRBV19	.	TRBJ2-2	.	TGTGCCAGTAGTAAGGCGGCCGGAGGGGACACCGGGGAGCTGTTTTTT	CASSKAAGGDTGELFF
TRBV7-9	.	TRBJ1-3	TRBD1	TGTGCCAGCAGCCCCCTGGACAGGCGAACCTCTGGAAACACCATATATTTT	CASSPLDRRTSGNTIYF
TRBV7-9	.	TRBJ2-1	.	TGTGCCAGCAGCGGATTGAGGGGGAAATTCAATGAGCAGTTCTTC	CASSGLRGKFNEQFF
TRBV19	.	TRBJ2-7	.	TGTGCCAGTAGTATGGCGGGAAATTCCTACGAGCAGTACTTC	CASSMAGNSYEQYF
TRBV6-5	.	TRBJ2-3	TRBD1	TGTGCCAGCAGGAGGACAGGGGTAGATACGCAGTATTTT	CASRRTGVDTQYF
TRBV7-9	.	TRBJ2-7	TRBD1	TGTGCCAGCAGTTTCGGGACAGGGGTTAAGTGGAAGTACTTC	CASSFGTGVKWKYF
TRBV27	.	TRBJ2-7	TRBD2	TGTGCCAGCAGGTCCCTTTTGGCGGGAGGGGACCATAACGAGCAGTACTTC	CASRSLLAGGDHNEQYF
TRBV7-8	.	TRBJ2-3	TRBD2	TGTGCCAGCAGCTCATCCGCGGGGACTAGCGGAGTTTCGCAGTATTTT	CASSSSAGTSGVSQYF
TRBV2	.	TRBJ2-1	TRBD1	TGTGCCAGCCGGGACAGGGAGGGCAATGAGCAGTTCTTC	CASRDREGNEQFF
TRBV12-3/TRBV12-4	.	TRBJ2-5	.	TGTGCCAGCAGTTTGACTAGTCAAGAGACCCAGTACTTC	CASSLTSQETQYF
TRBV6-2/TRBV6-3	.	TRBJ1-2	.	TGTGCCAGCAGTTACTCGAGTGGAGGGGACCGGAACTATGGCTACACCTTC	CASSYSSGGDRNYGYTF
TRBV6-5	.	TRBJ2-7	.	TGTGCCAGCAGATTATCACTACCCGGAGGCCACGAGCAGTACTTC	CASRLSLPGGHEQYF
TRBV20-1	few	TRBJ1-1	.	TGCAGTGCCATGGGGGCAGAGAAAGCTTTCTTT	CSAMGAEKAFF
TRBV12-3/TRBV12-4	.	TRBJ1-5	.	TGTGCCAGCAGCCTTGGCGGGCCCCAGCATTTT	CASSLGGPQHF
TRBV7-3	.	TRBJ2-1	TRBD2	TGTGCCAGCAGCTTACACCTAGCGGCTTCCTACAATGAGCAGTTCTTC	CASSLHLAASYNEQFF
TRBV6-5	.	TRBJ2-1	.	TGTGCCAGCAGTTTAGGGGGTTTATCCTACAATGAGCAGTTCTTC	CASSLGGLSYNEQFF
TRBV7-2	once	TRBJ1-1	.	TGTGCCAGCAGCCCAGGCCCACAGGGAACGAACACTGAAGCTTTCTTT	CASSPGPQGTNTEAFF
TRBV11-3	.	TRBJ2-5	TRBD2	TGTGCCAGCAGCTCAACGACTAGCGGGAGGACAGAGACCCAGTACTTC	CASSSTTSGRTETQYF
TRBV30	.	TRBJ1-1	.	TGTGCCTGGAGTGTACTGGGGGGGGGCACTGAAGCTTTCTTT	CAWSVLGGGTEAFF
TRBV10-3	.	TRBJ1-2	.	TGTGCCATCAGTGAGTCGGTCTTAGGGGACTATGGCTACACCTTC	CAISESVLGDYGYTF
TRBV6-2/TRBV6-3	once	TRBJ2-1	.	TGTGCCAGCAGTTACTCGCTTGAGTTAGAAAGTAAGTTCTTC	CASSYSLELESKFF
TRBV28	.	TRBJ2-7	.	TGTGCCAGCGGATGGGACACCAACTCCTACGAGCAGTACTTC	CASGWDTNSYEQYF
TRBV7-6	.	TRBJ2-5	.	TGTGCCAGCAGCTCGGATCCAGGGGCAAGGGAGACCCAGTACTTC	CASSSDPGARETQYF
TRBV24-1	.	TRBJ1-4	.	TGTGCCACCAGTGATTCGCAGGGAAAAGGCGAAAAACTGTTTTTT	CATSDSQGKGEKLFF
TRBV5-1	.	TRBJ1-5	.	TGCGCCAGCAGCATCACGACAGGCAGCAATCAGCCCCAGCATTTT	CASSITTGSNQPQHF
TRBV7-2	.	TRBJ1-3	.	TGTGCCAGCAGCGATCCCTCCGGGGGGAACTCTGGAAACACCATATATTTT	CASSDPSGGNSGNTIYF
TRBV19	.	TRBJ2-3	.	TGTGCCAGTACGGTGGGTGCGGCAGATACGCAGTATTTT	CASTVGAADTQYF